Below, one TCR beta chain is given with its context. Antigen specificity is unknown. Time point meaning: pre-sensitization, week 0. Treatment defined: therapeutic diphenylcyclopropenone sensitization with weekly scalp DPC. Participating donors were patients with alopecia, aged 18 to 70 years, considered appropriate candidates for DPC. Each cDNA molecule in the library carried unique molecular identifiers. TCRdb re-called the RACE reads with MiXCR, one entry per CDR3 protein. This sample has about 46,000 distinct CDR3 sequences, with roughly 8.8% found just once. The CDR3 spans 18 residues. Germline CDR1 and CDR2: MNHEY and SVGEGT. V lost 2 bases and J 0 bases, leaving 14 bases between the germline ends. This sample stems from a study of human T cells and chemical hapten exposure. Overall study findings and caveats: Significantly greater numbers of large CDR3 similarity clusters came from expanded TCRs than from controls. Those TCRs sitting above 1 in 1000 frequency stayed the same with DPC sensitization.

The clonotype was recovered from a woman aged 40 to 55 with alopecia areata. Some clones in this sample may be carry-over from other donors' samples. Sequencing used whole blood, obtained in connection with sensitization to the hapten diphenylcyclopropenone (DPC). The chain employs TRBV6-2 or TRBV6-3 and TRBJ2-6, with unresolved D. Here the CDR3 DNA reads TGTGCCAGCAGTTACACTGTTATTCGGGTCTCTGGGGCCAACGTCCTGACTTTC. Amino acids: CASSYTVIRVSGANVLTF.